The 18 T cell receptor beta chains presented below share a single source sample, sequenced in a study of tumor and adjacent non-tumor tissue in lung cancer. The library came from three nested PCR rounds adapted from ARM-PCR protocols. Each CDR3 protein is one row after TCRdb ran MiXCR on the multiplex PCR reads. The sample records some 99,000 distinct CDR3 sequences, roughly 77% being singletons. RNA was extracted from bulk tissue without any cell sorting. Sequenced: lung tumor tissue. The receptors were sampled from a woman between 55 and 75 years old with non-small cell lung cancer.

About this clonotype: This sequence may be a read error, since a much larger clone differs from it by one base. The DNA of the CDR3 is TGTGCCAGCGGTTTCGGACGGAATCAGCCCCAGCATTTT. Translation: CASGFGRNQPQHF. This chain links TRBV6-5 with TRBJ1-5; D remains unclear. Trimming removed 8 bases at V and 4 bases at J, with 12 bases between. Germline CDR1 MNHEY, CDR2 SVGAGI. CDR3 length: 13 amino acids.

Points on this clonotype: One base away lies a much larger clone, so this may be a sequencing read error. The rearrangement links TRBV12-3 or TRBV12-4 to TRBJ1-5; 9 nucleotides match TRBD1. V trimming: 6 bases; J trimming: 6 bases; junction bases outside the gene matches: 9. This CDR3 is built from 15 residues. Here the CDR3 reads CASSSTGGAAQPQHF. The DNA of the CDR3 is TGTGCCAGCAGCAGCACAGGGGGCGCGGCTCAGCCCCAGCATTTT.

This chain joins TRBV20-1 and TRBJ1-6; D unresolved. The CDR3 loop spans 16 amino acids. CDR1 DFQATT and CDR2 SNEGSKA come from the germline V gene (reference sequence). For the CDR3, the DNA is TGCAATACTAGAGATTTACGATTCTCCTATAATTCACCCCTCCACTTT. Protein sequence: CNTRDLRFSYNSPLHF.

Turning to this clonotype: An end of the junction does not agree with germline; a read error may underlie this. The chain recombines TRBV20-1 with TRBJ2-4; D is perhaps TRBD2 (7 bases). CDR3 length equals 16 residues. Germline lookup yields CDR1 DFQATT and CDR2 SNEGSKA (reference sequence). CDR3 loop: CSAREHGEGGKNIQYF. For the CDR3, the DNA is TGTAGTGCTAGAGAACACGGGGAGGGGGGCAAAAACATTCAGTACTTC.

A remark on this clonotype: An end of the junction differs from the germline gene, which may be a read error. The V call is TRBV29-1, the J call TRBJ2-7; tentative D call: TRBD1 (7 bases). Germline CDR1 reads SQVTM; CDR2 reads ANQGSEA. The CDR3 is 14 residues long. The DNA of the CDR3 is TGCAGCGTTGCTGGAGGGGACAGTGTCTACGAGCAATACTTC. Amino acid sequence: CSVAGGDSVYEQYF.

A word on this clonotype: This may be a read error, as it is one base from a much larger clone. This rearrangement joins TRBV12-3 or TRBV12-4 to TRBJ1-1; a weak D match, TRBD1 (6 bases). CDR3 length: 14 residues. For the CDR3, the DNA is TGTGCCAGCAGCGAACAGGGAGGCAGCACTGAAACTTTCTTT. Translated: CASSEQGGSTETFF.

As concerns this clonotype: A read error may produce the germline difference seen at one junction end. This chain uses TRBV29-1 with TRBJ2-5, with TRBD2 as a possible D gene (7 bases). CDR1 SQVTM and CDR2 ANQGSEA come from the germline V gene. The CDR3 is 12 amino acids. CDR3 coding DNA: TGCAGCATCGTACAGGGAGGGGAGACCCAGTACTTT. This sequence encodes CSIVQGGETQYF.

As regards this clonotype: Mismatch with germline at one junction end may stem from a read error. The chain employs TRBV11-2 and TRBJ2-1; 7 positions match TRBD1. The CDR3 totals 15 residues. In germline, CDR1 is SGHAT, CDR2 FQNNGV. The CDR3 is CASSLVRQGINEQVF. DNA of the CDR3: TGTGCCAGCAGCTTAGTGAGACAGGGCATCAATGAGCAGGTCTTC.

Worth noting for this clonotype: One junction end disagrees with the germline gene, perhaps due to a read error. The gene calls are TRBV20-1 and TRBJ2-1; 13 bases agree with TRBD2. CDR1 and CDR2 from the germline V gene are DFQATT and SNEGSKA (reference sequence). CDR3 length: 20 residues. The CDR3 is CSARDFGTSGGESSHNEQFF. The CDR3 DNA follows: TGCAGTGCTAGAGATTTCGGTACTAGCGGGGGGGAAAGCTCCCACAATGAGCAGTTCTTC.

Note on this clonotype: Mismatch with germline at one junction end may stem from a read error. The chain uses TRBV6-2 or TRBV6-3 and TRBJ2-1, with D possibly TRBD2 on 7 matching bases. The CDR3 contains 18 residues. Per germline, CDR1 MNHEY and CDR2 SVGEGT. The DNA of the CDR3 is TGTGCCAGCAGTCACTCGCGGGGGCGGGAGTCATATTTCAATGAGCAGTTCTTC. Translating gives CASSHSRGRESYFNEQFF.

Concerning this clonotype itself: One end of the junction varies from germline; a read error may be responsible. V usage is TRBV6-6 and J usage is TRBJ1-5, with D possibly being TRBD1 (5 bases). This CDR3 contains 12 residues. Germline V gene sequence: CDR1 MNHNY, CDR2 SVGAGI (reference sequence). CDR3 residues: CNSRVIDQPQHF. CDR3 nucleotide sequence: TGTAACAGCAGGGTTATTGATCAGCCCCAACATTTT.

Comment on this clonotype: This CDR3 is missing its conserved last phenylalanine or tryptophan, likely due to a read error. This rearrangement joins TRBV4-3 to TRBJ1-1; unclear D gene. V was trimmed by 4 bases and J by 4 bases, leaving 13 bases between them. Germline lookup yields CDR1 LGHNA and CDR2 YSLEER. The CDR3 runs to 14 residues. The CDR3 bases are TGCGCCAGCAGCCCAGACAAGTGGATCACTGAAGCTTTCGTT. Translation: CASSPDKWITEAFV.

The chain couples TRBV7-2 to TRBJ2-7, with TRBD2 matching 12 bases. V was clipped by 6 bases and J by 9 bases; unmatched bases: 12. Per germline, CDR1 SGHTA and CDR2 FQGNSA. The CDR3 totals 15 residues. The CDR3 DNA reads as TGTGCCAGCAGGTCGGGACTAGCGGGCTCCTATTTGCAGTACTTC. Amino acids: CASRSGLAGSYLQYF.

About this clonotype itself: The junction does not match germline at one end; this may be a read error. The CDR3 loop is CASLGFLGQETHYF. In DNA form, the CDR3 reads TGTGCCAGCCTCGGGTTTCTTGGCCAAGAGACCCATTACTTC. The chain carries TRBV6-1 and TRBJ2-5; D gene ambiguous. The CDR3 runs 14 residues. Germline lookup yields CDR1 MNHNS and CDR2 SASEGT.

V usage is TRBV21-1 and J usage is TRBJ2-1; the D segment call TRBD1 is taken from the table without a DNA check. TRBV21-1 counts as a pseudogene. The CDR3 sequence is 15 residues long. In nucleotides, the CDR3 is TGTGCCAGCAGCAAAGGTGACAGGCAGATCGATGAGCAGTTCTTC. Translating gives CASSKGDRQIDEQFF.

The table lists this clonotype with a count of one. The chain employs TRBV20-1 and TRBJ1-2; D is unresolved. Germline-derived CDR1 and CDR2 are DFQATT and SNEGSKA (reference sequence). The V gene lost 5 bases and the J gene lost 4 bases, with 14 bases spanning the gap. This CDR3 region has 13 residues. The chain's CDR3 is CSACKGYFYGYTF. For the CDR3, the DNA is TGCAGTGCTTGTAAGGGCTACTTCTATGGCTACACCTTC.

J is TRBJ2-7 and V is TRBV12-3 or TRBV12-4; possibly TRBD2 for D (6 bases). The CDR3 sequence is 13 residues long. V was cut by 7 bases and J by 2 bases, with 12 bases left in between. The CDR3 here is CASNRRETYEQYF. The CDR3 DNA reads TGTGCCAGCAACAGGAGGGAAACCTACGAGCAGTACTTC.

To note about this clonotype: Relative to the germline gene, one junction end is altered; a read error may explain this. The chain has TRBV11-2 and TRBJ2-7; no clear D gene. The CDR3 spans 13 residues. Germline V gene sequence: CDR1 SGHAT, CDR2 FQNNGV. CDR3 DNA sequence: TGTGCCACCAGCCCGTTGACGGATGGAAGGCAGTACTTC. Encoded protein: CATSPLTDGRQYF. Variable domain in full (rest from reference TRBV11-2 and TRBJ2-7): EAGVAQSPRYKIIEKRQSVAFWCNPISGHATLYWYQQILGQGPKLLIQFQNNGVVDDSQLPKDRFSAERLKGVDSTLKIQPAKLEDSAVYLCATSPLTDGRQYFGPGTRLTVT.